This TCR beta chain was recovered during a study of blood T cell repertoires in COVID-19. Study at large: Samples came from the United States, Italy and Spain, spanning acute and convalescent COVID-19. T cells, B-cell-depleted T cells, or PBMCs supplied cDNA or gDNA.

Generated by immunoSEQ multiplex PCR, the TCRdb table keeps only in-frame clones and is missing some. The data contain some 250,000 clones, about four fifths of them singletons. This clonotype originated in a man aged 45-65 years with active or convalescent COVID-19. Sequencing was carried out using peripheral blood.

CDR3 sequence (DNA): TGTGCCAGCAGCCGCCCAGGGGGAGGTGAAGCTTTCTTT. Its protein is CASSRPGGGEAFF. This chain joins TRBV14 and TRBJ1-1; TRBD1 aligns across 7 bases. Trimming cost V 4 bases and J 7 bases; bases outside gene matches: 6. CDR3 length: 13 residues. The germline gives CDR1 SGHDN, CDR2 FVKESK.